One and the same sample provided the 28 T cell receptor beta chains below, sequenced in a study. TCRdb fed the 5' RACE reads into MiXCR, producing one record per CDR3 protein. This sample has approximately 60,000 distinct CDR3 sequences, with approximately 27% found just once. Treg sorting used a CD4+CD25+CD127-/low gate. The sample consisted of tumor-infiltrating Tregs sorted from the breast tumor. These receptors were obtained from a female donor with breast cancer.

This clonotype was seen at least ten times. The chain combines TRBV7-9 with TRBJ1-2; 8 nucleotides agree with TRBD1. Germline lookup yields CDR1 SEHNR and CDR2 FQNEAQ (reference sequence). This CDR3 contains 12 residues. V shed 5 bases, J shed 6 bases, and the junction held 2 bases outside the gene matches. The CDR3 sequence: CASSPTGDGYTF. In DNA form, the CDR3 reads TGTGCCAGCAGCCCGACAGGGGATGGCTACACCTTC.

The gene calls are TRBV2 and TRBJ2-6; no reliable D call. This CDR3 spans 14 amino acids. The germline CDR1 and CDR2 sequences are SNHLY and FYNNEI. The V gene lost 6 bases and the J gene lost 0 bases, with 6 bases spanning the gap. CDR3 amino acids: CASRVSSGANVLTF. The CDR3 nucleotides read TGTGCCAGCAGAGTATCCTCTGGGGCCAACGTCCTGACTTTC.

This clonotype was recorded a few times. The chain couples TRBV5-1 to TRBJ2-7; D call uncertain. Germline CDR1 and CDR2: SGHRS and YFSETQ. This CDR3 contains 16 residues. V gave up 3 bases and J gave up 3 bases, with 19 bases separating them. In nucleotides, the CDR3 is TGCGCCAGCAGCTACTCCCCGGGCCCCAGTTTCTACGAGCAGTACTTC. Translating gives CASSYSPGPSFYEQYF.

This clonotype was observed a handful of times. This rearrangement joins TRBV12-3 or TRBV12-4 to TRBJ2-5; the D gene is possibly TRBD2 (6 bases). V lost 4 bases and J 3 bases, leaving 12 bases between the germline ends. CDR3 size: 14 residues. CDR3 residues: CASSSMTREETQYF. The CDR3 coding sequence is TGTGCCAGCAGTTCCATGACTAGGGAAGAGACCCAGTACTTC.

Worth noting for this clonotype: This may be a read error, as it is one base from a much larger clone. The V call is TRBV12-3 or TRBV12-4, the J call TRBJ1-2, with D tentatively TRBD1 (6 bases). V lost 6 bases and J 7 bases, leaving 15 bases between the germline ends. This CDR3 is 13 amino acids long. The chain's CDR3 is CASRLRGGGGYTF. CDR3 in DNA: TGTGCCAGCAGATTGAGGGGAGGGGGTGGCTACACCTTC.

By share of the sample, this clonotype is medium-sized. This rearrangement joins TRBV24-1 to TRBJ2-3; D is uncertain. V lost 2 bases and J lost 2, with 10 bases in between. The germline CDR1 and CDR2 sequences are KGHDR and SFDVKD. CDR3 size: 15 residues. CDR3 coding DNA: TGTGCCACCAGTGATTCTCATTCCTACACAGATACGCAGTATTTT. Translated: CATSDSHSYTDTQYF.

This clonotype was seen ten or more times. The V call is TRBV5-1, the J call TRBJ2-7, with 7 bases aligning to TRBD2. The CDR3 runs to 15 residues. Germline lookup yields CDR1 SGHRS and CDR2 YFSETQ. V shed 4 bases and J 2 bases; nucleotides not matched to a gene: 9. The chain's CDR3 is CASSRAGLLAYEQYF. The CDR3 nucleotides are TGCGCCAGCAGCAGAGCGGGGCTCTTGGCCTACGAGCAGTACTTC.

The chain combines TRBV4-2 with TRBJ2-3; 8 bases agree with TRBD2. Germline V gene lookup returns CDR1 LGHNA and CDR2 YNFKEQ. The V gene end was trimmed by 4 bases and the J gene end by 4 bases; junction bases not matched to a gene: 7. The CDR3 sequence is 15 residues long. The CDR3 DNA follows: TGTGCCAGCAGCCCCAGCGGGAGCGGGTCAGATACGCAGTATTTT. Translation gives CASSPSGSGSDTQYF.

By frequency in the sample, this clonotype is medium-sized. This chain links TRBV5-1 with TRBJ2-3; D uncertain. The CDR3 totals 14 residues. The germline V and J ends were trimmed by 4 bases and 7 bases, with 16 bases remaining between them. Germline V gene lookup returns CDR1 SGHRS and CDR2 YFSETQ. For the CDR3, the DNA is TGCGCCAGCAGCACCCCGGACGTCATGAATACGCAGTATTTT. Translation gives CASSTPDVMNTQYF.

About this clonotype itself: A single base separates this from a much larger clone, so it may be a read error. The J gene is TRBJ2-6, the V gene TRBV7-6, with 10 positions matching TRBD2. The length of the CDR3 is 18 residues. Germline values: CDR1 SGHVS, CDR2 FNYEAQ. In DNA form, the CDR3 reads TGTGCCAGCAGCTTAGAAGCGGGAGGGCTGTCTGGGGCCAACGTCCAGACTTTC. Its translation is CASSLEAGGLSGANVQTF.

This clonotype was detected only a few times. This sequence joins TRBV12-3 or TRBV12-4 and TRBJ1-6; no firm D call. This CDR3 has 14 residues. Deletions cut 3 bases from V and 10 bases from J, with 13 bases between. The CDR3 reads CASSFLDIKSPLHF. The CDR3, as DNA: TGTGCCAGCAGTTTTCTTGACATTAAGTCACCCCTCCACTTT.

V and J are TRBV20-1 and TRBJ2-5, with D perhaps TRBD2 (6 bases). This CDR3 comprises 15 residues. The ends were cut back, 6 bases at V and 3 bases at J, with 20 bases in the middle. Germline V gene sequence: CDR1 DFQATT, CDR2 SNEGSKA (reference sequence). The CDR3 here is CSAGGDTSRKETQYF. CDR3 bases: TGCAGTGCAGGAGGCGACACTAGCAGGAAAGAGACCCAGTACTTC.

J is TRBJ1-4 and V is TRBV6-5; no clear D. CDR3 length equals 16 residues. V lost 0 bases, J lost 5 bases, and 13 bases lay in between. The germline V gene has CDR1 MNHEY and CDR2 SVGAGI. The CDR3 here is CASSYSVGAQNEKLFF. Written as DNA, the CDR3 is TGTGCCAGCAGTTACTCCGTCGGAGCCCAAAATGAAAAACTGTTTTTT.

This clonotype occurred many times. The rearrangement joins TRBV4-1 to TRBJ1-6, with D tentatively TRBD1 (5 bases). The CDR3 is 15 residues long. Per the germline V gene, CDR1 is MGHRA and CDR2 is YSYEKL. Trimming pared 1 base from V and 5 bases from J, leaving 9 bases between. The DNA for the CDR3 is TGCGCCAGCAGCCAAGCCGGGGGAGATAATTCACCCCTCCACTTT. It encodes CASSQAGGDNSPLHF.

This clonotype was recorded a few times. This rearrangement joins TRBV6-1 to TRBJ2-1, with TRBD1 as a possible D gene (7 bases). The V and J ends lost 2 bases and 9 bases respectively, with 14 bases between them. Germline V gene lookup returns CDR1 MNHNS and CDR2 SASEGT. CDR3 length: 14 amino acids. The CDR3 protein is CASSEQGVGGEQFF. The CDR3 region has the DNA TGTGCCAGCAGTGAACAGGGGGTCGGGGGTGAGCAGTTCTTC.

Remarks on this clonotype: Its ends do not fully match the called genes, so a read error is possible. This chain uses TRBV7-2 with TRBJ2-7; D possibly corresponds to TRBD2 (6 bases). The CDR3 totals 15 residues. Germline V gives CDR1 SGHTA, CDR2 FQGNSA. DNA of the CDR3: TGTGCCAGCAGCCTTACCGGGACTGGTCCCTACGGGCAGTACTTC. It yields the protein CASSLTGTGPYGQYF.

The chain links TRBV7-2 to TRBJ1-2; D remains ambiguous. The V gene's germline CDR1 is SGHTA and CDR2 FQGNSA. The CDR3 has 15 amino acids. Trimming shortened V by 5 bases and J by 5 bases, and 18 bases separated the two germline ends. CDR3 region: CASSIDHMGVYGYTF. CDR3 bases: TGTGCCAGCAGCATCGATCACATGGGAGTTTATGGCTACACCTTC.

The CDR3 region has the DNA TGCAGTGCTACCCGGACTAGCACAGATACGCAGTATTTT. Its translation is CSATRTSTDTQYF. The chain links TRBV20-1 to TRBJ2-3, with D possibly being TRBD2 (5 bases). V was trimmed by 4 bases and J by 0 bases, leaving 8 bases between them. Germline assignment: CDR1 DFQATT and CDR2 SNEGSKA (reference sequence). This CDR3 comprises 13 residues.

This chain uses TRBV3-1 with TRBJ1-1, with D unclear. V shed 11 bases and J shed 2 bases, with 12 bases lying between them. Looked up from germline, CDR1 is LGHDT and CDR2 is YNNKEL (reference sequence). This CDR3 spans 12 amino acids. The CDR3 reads CASIPDNTEAFF. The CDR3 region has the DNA TGTGCCTCCATACCAGACAACACTGAAGCTTTCTTT.

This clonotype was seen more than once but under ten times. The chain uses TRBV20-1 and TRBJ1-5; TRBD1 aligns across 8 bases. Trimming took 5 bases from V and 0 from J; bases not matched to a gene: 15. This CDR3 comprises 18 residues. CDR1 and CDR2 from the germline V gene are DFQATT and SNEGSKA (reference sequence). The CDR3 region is CSAPKGQGATYSNQPQHF. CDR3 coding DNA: TGCAGTGCTCCAAAGGGGCAGGGGGCTACCTATAGCAATCAGCCCCAGCATTTT.

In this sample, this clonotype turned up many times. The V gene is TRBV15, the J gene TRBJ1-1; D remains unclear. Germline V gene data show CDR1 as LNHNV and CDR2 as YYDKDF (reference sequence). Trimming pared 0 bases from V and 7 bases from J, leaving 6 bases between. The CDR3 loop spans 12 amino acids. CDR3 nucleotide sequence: TGTGCCACCAGCAGAGATGTGGATGAAGCTTTCTTT. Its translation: CATSRDVDEAFF.

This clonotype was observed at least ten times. The CDR3 coding sequence is TGTGCCAGCAGTTCCCCCGTAGACAGGGCGACGGGCTATGGCTACACCTTC. It codes for CASSSPVDRATGYGYTF. This chain joins TRBV6-2 or TRBV6-3 and TRBJ1-2; 7 nucleotides match TRBD1. V lost 4 bases, J lost 4 bases, and 15 bases stayed unmatched. Germline V gene data show CDR1 as MNHEY and CDR2 as SVGEGT. There are 17 residues in the CDR3.

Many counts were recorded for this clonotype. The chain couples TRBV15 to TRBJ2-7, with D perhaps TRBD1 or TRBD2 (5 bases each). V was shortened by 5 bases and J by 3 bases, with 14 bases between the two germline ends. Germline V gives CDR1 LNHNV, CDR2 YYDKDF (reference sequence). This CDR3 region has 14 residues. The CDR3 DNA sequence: TGTGCCACCAGCCCAAGGGACGGAAACTACGAGCAGTACTTC. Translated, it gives CATSPRDGNYEQYF.

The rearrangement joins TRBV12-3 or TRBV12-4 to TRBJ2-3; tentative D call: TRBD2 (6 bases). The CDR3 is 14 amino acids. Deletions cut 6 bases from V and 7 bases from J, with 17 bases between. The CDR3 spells CASSPGGSKYTQYF. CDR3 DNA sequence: TGTGCCAGCAGCCCTGGAGGGTCAAAGTATACGCAGTATTTT.

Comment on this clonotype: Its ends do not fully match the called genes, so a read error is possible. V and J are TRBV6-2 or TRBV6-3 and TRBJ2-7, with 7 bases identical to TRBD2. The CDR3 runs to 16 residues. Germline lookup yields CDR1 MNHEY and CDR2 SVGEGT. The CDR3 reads CASGYSGLAATYEQYF. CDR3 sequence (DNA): TGTGCCAGCGGTTACTCGGGGCTAGCGGCAACCTACGAGCAGTACTTC.

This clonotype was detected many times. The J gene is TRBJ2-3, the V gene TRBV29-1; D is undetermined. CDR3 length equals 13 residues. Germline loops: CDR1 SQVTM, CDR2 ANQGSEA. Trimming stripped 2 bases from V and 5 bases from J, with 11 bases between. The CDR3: CSVELLVGDTQYF. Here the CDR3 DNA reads TGCAGCGTTGAATTGCTAGTTGGAGATACGCAGTATTTT.

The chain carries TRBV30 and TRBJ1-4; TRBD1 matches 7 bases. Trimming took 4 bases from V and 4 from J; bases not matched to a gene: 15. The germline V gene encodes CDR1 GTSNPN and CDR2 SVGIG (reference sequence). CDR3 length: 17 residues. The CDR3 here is CAWTTLGQVGGNEKLFF. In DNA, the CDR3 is TGTGCCTGGACCACCCTCGGACAGGTCGGGGGTAATGAAAAACTGTTTTTT.

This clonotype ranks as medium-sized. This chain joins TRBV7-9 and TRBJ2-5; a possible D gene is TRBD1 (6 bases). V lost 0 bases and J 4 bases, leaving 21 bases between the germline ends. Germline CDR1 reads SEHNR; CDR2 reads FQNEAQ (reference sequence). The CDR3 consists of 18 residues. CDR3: CASSLARGGAGTVETQYF. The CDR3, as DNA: TGTGCCAGCAGCTTAGCCAGGGGTGGAGCAGGGACCGTAGAGACCCAGTACTTC.